The 17 T cell receptor beta chains in this list originate from one sample, sequenced in a study of response to subunit inactivated influenza vaccine. TCRdb analysed the RT-PCR reads with MiXCR anew, one entry per CDR3 protein. The sample includes around 760,000 distinct CDR3 sequences, 11% to 15% seen only once; the top ten take 5.5% to 7%. Here the sequenced sample was PBMCs from blood, taken less than 15 days before vaccination. Receptors were obtained from a man aged 45-60 years who received an inactivated influenza vaccine.

V is TRBV29-1 and J is TRBJ2-2; tentatively, D is TRBD1 (5 bases). The CDR3 is 13 amino acids. Germline CDR1 is SQVTM and CDR2 is ANQGSEA. V shed 6 bases and J shed 5 bases, with 13 bases lying between them. Here the CDR3 reads CSVSGQATGELFF. The CDR3 DNA follows: TGCAGCGTCTCAGGGCAGGCTACCGGGGAGCTGTTTTTT.

This clonotype was counted only a few times. The rearrangement joins TRBV7-2 to TRBJ1-1, with D possibly being TRBD1 (5 bases). Deletions cut 1 base from V and 1 base from J, with 7 bases between. This CDR3 has 14 amino acids. Germline values: CDR1 SGHTA, CDR2 FQGNSA. CDR3: CASSLDRSNTEAFF. The CDR3 DNA is TGTGCCAGCAGCTTAGACAGGTCGAACACTGAAGCTTTCTTT.

The gene calls are TRBV6-1 and TRBJ2-7; 10 nucleotides align to TRBD2. CDR3 size: 16 residues. Germline lookup yields CDR1 MNHNS and CDR2 SASEGT. Losses at the gene ends were 3 bases for V and 1 base for J; bases not matched to a gene: 6. The CDR3 DNA reads TGTGCCAGCAGTGATTTTAGCGGGGGGCCATCCTACGAGCAGTACTTC. Protein sequence: CASSDFSGGPSYEQYF.

V is TRBV2 and J is TRBJ2-5; D not resolved. Germline lookup yields CDR1 SNHLY and CDR2 FYNNEI. With 1 base removed from V and 5 bases from J, the gap between germline ends came to 8 bases. This CDR3 is 13 amino acids long. The CDR3 region is CASSEVPRETQYF. The CDR3 DNA follows: TGTGCCAGCAGTGAAGTGCCAAGGGAGACCCAGTACTTC.

This clonotype showed up many times. This rearrangement joins TRBV5-1 to TRBJ2-3; perhaps D is TRBD1 or TRBD2 (5 bases each). Trimming left V 4 bases short and J 5 bases short, with 23 bases between. This CDR3 has 17 amino acids. Germline V gene lookup returns CDR1 SGHRS and CDR2 YFSETQ. The CDR3 DNA follows: TGCGCCAGCAGCGCTCTTCCGGGACGCTGGACGGGAGATACGCAGTATTTT. Its protein product is CASSALPGRWTGDTQYF.

The rearrangement links TRBV11-2 to TRBJ1-6; D possibly corresponds to TRBD1 (6 bases). Per the germline V gene, CDR1 is SGHAT and CDR2 is FQNNGV. This CDR3 is built from 18 residues. Trimming cost V 3 bases and J 0 bases, with 15 bases left between them. Here the CDR3 reads CASSFPRGASSYNSPLHF. CDR3 nucleotides: TGTGCCAGCAGCTTCCCCAGGGGCGCAAGCTCCTATAATTCACCCCTCCACTTT.

This clonotype has just a few counts. This chain joins TRBV6-1 and TRBJ1-3; no reliable D call. This CDR3 comprises 14 residues. Germline loops: CDR1 MNHNS, CDR2 SASEGT. V gave up 1 base and J gave up 0 bases, with 4 bases separating them. In DNA, the CDR3 is TGTGCCAGCAGTGAAGGATTCTCTGGAAACACCATATATTTT. Translated: CASSEGFSGNTIYF.

This clonotype was seen a handful of times. The gene calls are TRBV6-5 and TRBJ1-2; perhaps TRBD1 as D (6 bases). CDR1 MNHEY and CDR2 SVGAGI come from the germline V gene. The CDR3 covers 15 residues. V shed 0 bases and J shed 2 bases, with 10 bases lying between them. Here the CDR3 DNA reads TGTGCCAGCAGTTACTCGAGGACAGCGAACTATGGCTACACCTTC. It yields the protein CASSYSRTANYGYTF.

The genes are TRBV20-1 and TRBJ1-6; D is perhaps TRBD1 (6 bases). V shed 0 bases and J shed 13 bases, with 10 bases lying between them. CDR3 length: 12 residues. Per germline, CDR1 DFQATT and CDR2 SNEGSKA (reference sequence). The chain's CDR3 is CSARDQGTPLHF. CDR3 nucleotides: TGCAGTGCTAGAGATCAGGGGACTCCCCTCCACTTT.

This rearrangement joins TRBV4-3 to TRBJ2-3; maybe TRBD2 (6 bases). Trimming stripped 0 bases from V and 6 bases from J, with 13 bases between. Germline V gene sequence: CDR1 LGHNA, CDR2 YSLEER. This CDR3 has 15 residues. CDR3: CASSQETSPVDTQYF. The CDR3 DNA reads as TGCGCCAGCAGCCAAGAGACTAGTCCGGTGGATACGCAGTATTTT.

This chain links TRBV12-3 or TRBV12-4 with TRBJ1-4, with a possible D match to TRBD1 (5 bases). CDR3 length: 14 amino acids. The V end was cut by 3 bases, the J end by 2 bases, with 7 bases between. The CDR3 loop is CASSLWGTNEKLFF. DNA of the CDR3: TGTGCCAGCAGTTTGTGGGGGACTAATGAAAAACTGTTTTTT.

The sample holds many counts of this clonotype. The chain uses TRBV28 and TRBJ2-3; D ambiguous. The CDR3 runs to 12 residues. V lost 7 bases, J lost 0 bases, and 5 bases lay in between. CDR1 is MDHEN and CDR2 is SYDVKM in the germline V gene. Here the CDR3 DNA reads TGTGCCAGCACAACTAGCACAGATACGCAGTATTTT. It encodes CASTTSTDTQYF.

The sample holds many counts of this clonotype. The V gene is TRBV20-1, the J gene TRBJ2-7; 8 bases agree with TRBD1. The CDR3 spans 14 residues. With V trimmed by 3 bases and J by 2 bases, 6 bases remained unmatched. Germline CDR1 reads DFQATT; CDR2 reads SNEGSKA (reference sequence). The CDR3 reads CSASRQGLPYEQYF. In DNA, the CDR3 is TGCAGTGCTAGCCGACAGGGGCTTCCCTACGAGCAGTACTTC.

CDR3 bases: TGTGCCAGCAGCGTAGGAAGCGGGGGGTACTACGAGCAGTACTTC. Residues: CASSVGSGGYYEQYF. J is TRBJ2-7 and V is TRBV9, with TRBD2 identical over 9 bases. The trim removed 0 bases at V and 3 bases at J, leaving 4 bases unmatched. CDR3 length: 15 residues. Germline V CDR1 and CDR2: SGDLS, YYNGEE.

This clonotype was seen a single time. Its ends do not fully match the called genes, so a read error is possible. The V gene is TRBV3-1, the J gene TRBJ2-7, with 7 bases lining up with TRBD1. Germline V gene data show CDR1 as LGHDT and CDR2 as YNNKEL (reference sequence). This CDR3 is built from 12 residues. The CDR3 spells CASSGTDYEHYF. The CDR3 DNA reads TGTGCCAGCAGCGGGACAGACTACGAGCACTACTTC.

The genes are TRBV20-1 and TRBJ2-5, with 13 bases that match TRBD2. This CDR3 comprises 18 residues. With 5 bases clipped from V and 5 bases from J, the junction kept 17 bases outside the gene matches. Germline-derived CDR1 and CDR2 are DFQATT and SNEGSKA (reference sequence). The CDR3 DNA follows: TGCAGTGCTGTCGTGGGGTGGACTAGCGGGAGAAAGAGGGAGACCCAGTACTTC. This translates into CSAVVGWTSGRKRETQYF.

The sample holds a few counts of this clonotype. This rearrangement joins TRBV6-5 to TRBJ2-5, with D possibly matching TRBD1 (6 bases). Germline CDR1 MNHEY, CDR2 SVGAGI. V was shortened by 0 bases and J by 4 bases, with 18 bases between the two germline ends. The CDR3 is made up of 17 amino acids. CDR3 nucleotides: TGTGCCAGCAGTTACTCAGGGGGTAGGGGGAAAGCAGAGACCCAGTACTTC. Its translation: CASSYSGGRGKAETQYF.